In its sample, the clone carrying this TCR beta chain was seen many times. An expansion of CD8+CD57+ cells by flow cytometry had been shown in patients chosen for sequencing. This record belongs to a study of CD8+CD57+ T cells in acquired aplastic anemia. Germline V gives CDR1 DFQATT, CDR2 SNEGSKA (reference sequence). With 7 bases removed from V and 6 bases from J, the gap between germline ends came to 22 bases. CDR3 size: 15 residues. According to the study, genomic DNA was the template for TCR beta VDJ and CDR3 profiling. From the reads, TCRdb called clonotypes with MiXCR, one entry per CDR3 protein. The sample has 150,000 to 200,000 distinct CDR3 sequences; about 45% are singletons.

The chain uses TRBV20-1 and TRBJ2-1, with D possibly being TRBD2 (6 bases). Sequencing was performed on sorted CD4+, CD8+, or CD8+CD57+ T cells (not recorded which) from PBMCs. This clonotype was obtained from a human donor with aplastic anemia. The CDR3 coding sequence is TGCAGTGAAAGGGTCGAGCGAGGGAGGCGCAATGAGCAGTTCTTC. This sequence encodes CSERVERGRRNEQFF.